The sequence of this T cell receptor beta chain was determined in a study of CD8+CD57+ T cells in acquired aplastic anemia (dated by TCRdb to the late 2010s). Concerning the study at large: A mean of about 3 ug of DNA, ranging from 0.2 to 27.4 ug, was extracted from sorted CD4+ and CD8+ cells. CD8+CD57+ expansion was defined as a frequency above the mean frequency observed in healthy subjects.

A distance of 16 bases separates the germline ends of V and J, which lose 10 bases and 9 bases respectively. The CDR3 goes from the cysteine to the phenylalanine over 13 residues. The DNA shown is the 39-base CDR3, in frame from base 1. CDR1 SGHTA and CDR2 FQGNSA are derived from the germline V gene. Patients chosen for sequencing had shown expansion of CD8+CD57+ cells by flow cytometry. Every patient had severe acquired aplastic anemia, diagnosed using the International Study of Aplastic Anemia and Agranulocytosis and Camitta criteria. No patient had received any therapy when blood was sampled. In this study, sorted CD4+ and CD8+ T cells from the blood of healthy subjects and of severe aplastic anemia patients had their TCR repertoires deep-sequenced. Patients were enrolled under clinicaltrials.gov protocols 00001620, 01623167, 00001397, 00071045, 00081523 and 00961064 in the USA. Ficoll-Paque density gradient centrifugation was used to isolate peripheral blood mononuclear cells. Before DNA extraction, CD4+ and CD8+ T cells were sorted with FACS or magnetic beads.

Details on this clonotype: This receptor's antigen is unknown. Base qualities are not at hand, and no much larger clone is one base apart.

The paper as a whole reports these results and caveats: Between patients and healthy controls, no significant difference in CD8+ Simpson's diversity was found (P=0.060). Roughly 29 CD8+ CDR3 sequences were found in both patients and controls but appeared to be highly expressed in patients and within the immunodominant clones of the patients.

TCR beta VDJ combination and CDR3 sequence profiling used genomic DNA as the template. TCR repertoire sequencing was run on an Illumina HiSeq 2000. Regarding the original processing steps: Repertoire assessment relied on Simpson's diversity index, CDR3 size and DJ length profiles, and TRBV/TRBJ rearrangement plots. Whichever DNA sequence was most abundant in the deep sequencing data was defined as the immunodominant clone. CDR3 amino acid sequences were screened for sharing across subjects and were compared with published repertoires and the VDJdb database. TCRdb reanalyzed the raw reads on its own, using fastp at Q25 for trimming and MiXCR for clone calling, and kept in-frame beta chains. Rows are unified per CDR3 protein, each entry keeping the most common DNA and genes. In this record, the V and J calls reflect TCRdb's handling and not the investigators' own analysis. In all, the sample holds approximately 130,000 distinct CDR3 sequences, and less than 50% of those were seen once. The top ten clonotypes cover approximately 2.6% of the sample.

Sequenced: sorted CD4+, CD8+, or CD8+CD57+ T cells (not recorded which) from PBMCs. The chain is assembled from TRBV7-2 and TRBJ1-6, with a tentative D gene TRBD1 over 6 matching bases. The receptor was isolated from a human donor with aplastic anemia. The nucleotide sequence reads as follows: TGTGCCACCGGGAACAGACAGGCTTCACCCCTCCACTTT. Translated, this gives CATGNRQASPLHF.